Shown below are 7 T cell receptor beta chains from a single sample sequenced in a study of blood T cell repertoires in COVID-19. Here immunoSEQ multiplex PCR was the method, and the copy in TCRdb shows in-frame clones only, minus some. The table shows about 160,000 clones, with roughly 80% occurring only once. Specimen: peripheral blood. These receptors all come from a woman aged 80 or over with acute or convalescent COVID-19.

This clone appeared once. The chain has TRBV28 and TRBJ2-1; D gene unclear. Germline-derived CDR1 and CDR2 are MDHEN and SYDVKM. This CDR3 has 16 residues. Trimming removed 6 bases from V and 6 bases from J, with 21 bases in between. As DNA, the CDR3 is TGTGCCAGCAGGAACACTGATCACACCGCTAGCAATGAGCAGTTCTTC. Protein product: CASRNTDHTASNEQFF.

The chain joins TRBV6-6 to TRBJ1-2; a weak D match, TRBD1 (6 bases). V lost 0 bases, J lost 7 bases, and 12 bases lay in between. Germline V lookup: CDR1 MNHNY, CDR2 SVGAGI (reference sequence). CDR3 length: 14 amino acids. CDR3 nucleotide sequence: TGTGCCAGCAGTTACTCCACAGGGAGCTCTGGCTACACCTTC. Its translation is CASSYSTGSSGYTF.

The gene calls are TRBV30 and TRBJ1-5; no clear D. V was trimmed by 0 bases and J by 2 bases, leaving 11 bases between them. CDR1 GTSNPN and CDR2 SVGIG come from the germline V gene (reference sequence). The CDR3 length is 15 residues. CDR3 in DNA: TGTGCCTGGAGTGTACTGGGCACGCGCAATCAGCCCCAGCATTTT. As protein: CAWSVLGTRNQPQHF. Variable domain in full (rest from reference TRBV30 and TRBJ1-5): SQTIHQWPATLVQPVGSPLSLECTVEGTSNPNLYWYRQAAGRGLQLLFYSVGIGQISSEVPQNLSASRPQDRQFILSSKKLLLSDSGFYLCAWSVLGTRNQPQHFGDGTRLSIL.

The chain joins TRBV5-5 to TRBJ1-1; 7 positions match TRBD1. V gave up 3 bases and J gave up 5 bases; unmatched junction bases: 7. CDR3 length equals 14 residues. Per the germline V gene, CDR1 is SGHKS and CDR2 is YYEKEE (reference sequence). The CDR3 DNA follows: TGTGCCAGCAGCTCAACAGGGGTAGGGACTGAAGCTTTCTTT. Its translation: CASSSTGVGTEAFF.

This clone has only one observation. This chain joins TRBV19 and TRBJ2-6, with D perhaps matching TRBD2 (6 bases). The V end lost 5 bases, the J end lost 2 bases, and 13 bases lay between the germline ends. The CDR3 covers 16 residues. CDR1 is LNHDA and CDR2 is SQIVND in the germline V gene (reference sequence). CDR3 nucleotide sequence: TGTGCCAGTAGTCGGAGGGGAATGACTGGGGCCAACGTCCTGACTTTC. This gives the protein CASSRRGMTGANVLTF. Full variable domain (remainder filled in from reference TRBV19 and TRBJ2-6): DGGITQSPKYLFRKEGQNVTLSCEQNLNHDAMYWYRQDPGQGLRLIYYSQIVNDFQKGDIAEGYSVSREKKESFPLTVTSAQKNPTAFYLCASSRRGMTGANVLTFGAGSRLTVL.

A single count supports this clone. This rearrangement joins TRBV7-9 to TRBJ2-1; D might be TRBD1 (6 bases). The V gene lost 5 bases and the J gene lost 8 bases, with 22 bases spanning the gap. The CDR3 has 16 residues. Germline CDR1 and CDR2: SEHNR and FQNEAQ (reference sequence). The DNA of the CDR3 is TGTGCCAGCAGCCCCCCAGGGGCTAGCCGTGTCTATGAGCAGTTCTTC. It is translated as CASSPPGASRVYEQFF.

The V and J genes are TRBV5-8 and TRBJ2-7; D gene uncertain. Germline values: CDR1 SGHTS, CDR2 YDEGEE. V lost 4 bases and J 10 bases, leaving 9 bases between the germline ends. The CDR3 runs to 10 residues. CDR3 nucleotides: TGTGCCAGCAGCCTTCAGACTCAGTACTTC. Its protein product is CASSLQTQYF.